One and the same sample provided the 3 T cell receptor beta chains below, sequenced in a study of blood T cell repertoires in COVID-19. Method: immunoSEQ multiplex PCR; TCRdb's copy keeps in-frame clones and lacks some. Of 330,000 or so clones in the sample, about 90% were seen once. The sequenced sample consisted of PBMCs or T cells enriched from blood (not recorded which). These receptors were taken from a woman in her thirties who had recovered from COVID-19.

This chain joins TRBV2 and TRBJ2-2; maybe TRBD2 (6 bases). Trimming shortened V by 2 bases and J by 3 bases, and 10 bases separated the two germline ends. The CDR3 covers 15 residues. Germline CDR1 and CDR2: SNHLY and FYNNEI. CDR3 DNA: TGTGCCAGCAGTGAACTAGCGCCCGACACCGGGGAGCTGTTTTTT. This encodes CASSELAPDTGELFF.

The chain uses TRBV10-2 and TRBJ2-7; 10 bases map to TRBD2. Trimming removed 6 bases from V and 4 bases from J; junction bases left unmatched: 12. This CDR3 spans 16 amino acids. Germline CDR1 WSHSY, CDR2 SAAADI. The DNA for the CDR3 is TGCGCCAGCAGGTCAAATAGCGGGGGGCTTCATTACGAGCAGTACTTC. This gives the protein CASRSNSGGLHYEQYF.

The genes are TRBV10-1 and TRBJ2-3; 7 bases agree with TRBD2. Germline trimming cut 0 bases from V and 2 bases from J; bases unmatched to any gene: 2. The CDR3 totals 15 residues. From germline, CDR1 is WNHNN and CDR2 SYGVQD (reference sequence). The CDR3 is CASSESRGDTDTQYF. The CDR3 DNA sequence: TGCGCCAGCAGTGAGTCTCGGGGGGACACAGATACGCAGTATTTT.